This T cell receptor beta chain was identified in a study of blood T cell repertoires in COVID-19. Background on the study: Specimens from acute and convalescent COVID-19 originated in the United States, Italy and Spain. In each case, the material was cDNA or gDNA derived from T cells, B-cell-depleted T cells, or PBMCs.

Authors' methods: Amplification of reference gene primers provided the estimated nucleated cell counts. Profiled with immunoSEQ multiplex PCR; TCRdb holds only in-frame clones, not every one. Clonal size and the V and J genes are those of that table, whereas D and trimming came from the DNA. In the table there are 110,000 to 150,000 clones, over 75% of which are singletons. The CDR3 contains 14 residues. Germline V gene sequence: CDR1 SGHAT, CDR2 FQNNGV. Trimming removed 5 bases from V and 7 bases from J; junction bases left unmatched: 8. The chain recombines TRBV11-2 with TRBJ1-2; TRBD1 matches at 9 bases. The sequence was obtained from a human donor in a cohort sampled during active COVID-19. The material sequenced was peripheral blood. The CDR3 is CASSTGTGFSGYTF. CDR3 bases: TGTGCCAGCAGCACTGGGACAGGGTTTTCTGGCTACACCTTC.